Following are 12 T cell receptor beta chains from one sample sequenced in a study of blood T cell repertoires in COVID-19. Clones were sequenced by immunoSEQ multiplex PCR, and TCRdb holds only the in-frame ones, with some missing. This sample has over 150,000 clones, with roughly 84% found just once. Sequenced: peripheral blood. These receptors originate from a woman aged 55-69 years with COVID-19, enrolled during active disease.

CDR3 DNA sequence: TGTGCCACCAGCAGAGTTGGGACTAGCGGTTCCTACAATGAGCAGTTCTTC. It specifies CATSRVGTSGSYNEQFF. The chain has TRBV15 and TRBJ2-1; 11 bases agree with TRBD2. Germline values: CDR1 LNHNV, CDR2 YYDKDF (reference sequence). The CDR3 spans 17 residues. V was clipped by 1 base and J by 1 base; unmatched bases: 3.

The chain is built from TRBV11-2 and TRBJ1-5; D not resolved. V dropped 9 bases and J dropped 0 bases, with 15 bases sitting between them. CDR3 size: 15 residues. Germline V gene lookup returns CDR1 SGHAT and CDR2 FQNNGV. Written as DNA, the CDR3 is TGTGCCAGTGCTCGAGGGAGCCATAGCAATCAGCCCCAGCATTTT. This translates into CASARGSHSNQPQHF.

This clone was counted a few times. The gene calls are TRBV18 and TRBJ1-2; weak D call: TRBD1 (5 bases). CDR1 and CDR2 from the germline V gene are KGHSH and LQKENI. Trimming shortened V by 2 bases and J by 3 bases, and 10 bases separated the two germline ends. CDR3 length equals 14 residues. The CDR3 here is CASSPVVQDYGYTF. CDR3 bases: TGTGCCAGCTCACCAGTTGTACAGGACTATGGCTACACCTTC.

There are a few counts of this clone. The rearrangement joins TRBV14 to TRBJ1-1; TRBD1 agrees at 7 bases. Germline V gives CDR1 SGHDN, CDR2 FVKESK. V lost 4 bases, J lost 4 bases, and 3 bases stayed unmatched. The CDR3 is 13 amino acids. CDR3 in DNA: TGTGCCAGCAGCCGGTACAGGGGCACTGAAGCTTTCTTT. This translates into CASSRYRGTEAFF.

The chain couples TRBV25-1 to TRBJ1-2, with 9 bases that match TRBD1. J lost 4 bases, V lost 3 bases, and 6 bases had no gene match. The CDR3 totals 15 residues. Germline V gives CDR1 MGHDK, CDR2 SYGVNS. CDR3 in DNA: TGTGCCAGCAGTGAGACCGGGACAGGGAGCTATGGCTACACCTTC. Translated, it gives CASSETGTGSYGYTF.

V gene TRBV10-3 combines with J gene TRBJ2-5; 9 bases are a match to TRBD2. V trimming: 2 bases; J trimming: 5 bases; junction bases outside the gene matches: 9. CDR3 length equals 16 residues. The V gene's germline CDR1 is ENHRY and CDR2 SYGVKD. CDR3 sequence reads: CAISEPLGLAGETQYF. CDR3 sequence (DNA): TGTGCCATCAGTGAGCCCCTGGGACTAGCCGGGGAGACCCAGTACTTC.

The CDR3 nucleotides are TGCGCCAGCAGTGTACCCAGCGGGTACACAGATACGCAGTATTTT. Protein sequence: CASSVPSGYTDTQYF. The chain recombines TRBV5-1 with TRBJ2-3; maybe TRBD2 (6 bases). V was pared by 5 bases and J by 2 bases, with 15 bases between. This CDR3 is 15 amino acids long. CDR1 SGHRS and CDR2 YFSETQ come from the germline V gene.

The chain carries TRBV24-1 and TRBJ1-2, with D possibly being TRBD1 (5 bases). The germline gives CDR1 KGHDR, CDR2 SFDVKD. This CDR3 region has 15 residues. The V and J ends lost 2 bases and 2 bases respectively, with 11 bases between them. The CDR3 DNA reads as TGTGCCACCAGTGATTCCCGCGCAGGGAACTATGGCTACACCTTC. It codes for CATSDSRAGNYGYTF.

The V and J genes are TRBV19 and TRBJ1-4; no definite D call. The ends were cut back, 7 bases at V and 8 bases at J, with 23 bases in the middle. The CDR3 length is 16 residues. Per the germline V gene, CDR1 is LNHDA and CDR2 is SQIVND (reference sequence). This CDR3 reads CASTSHGRESGEKLFF. The CDR3, as DNA: TGTGCCAGTACCAGTCACGGGAGAGAGTCGGGAGAAAAACTGTTTTTT.

The chain couples TRBV25-1 to TRBJ2-7; possible D gene TRBD2, 6 bases. Germline-derived CDR1 and CDR2 are MGHDK and SYGVNS. V was shortened by 5 bases and J by 4 bases, with 21 bases between the two germline ends. This CDR3 is 16 amino acids long. The CDR3 bases are TGTGCCAGCAGTAGAGGGGCGGGGACCGTCGGGTACGAGCAGTACTTC. This codes for CASSRGAGTVGYEQYF.

The chain combines TRBV2 with TRBJ1-4, with D unclear. V was cut by 3 bases and J by 8 bases, with 7 bases left in between. CDR3 size: 12 residues. The germline V gene encodes CDR1 SNHLY and CDR2 FYNNEI. CDR3 nucleotide sequence: TGTGCCAGCAGTGAGAGGTACGAAAAACTGTTTTTT. Amino acids: CASSERYEKLFF.

The chain carries TRBV19 and TRBJ1-1; D unclear. The CDR3 consists of 14 residues. V lost 3 bases to trimming and J lost 2 bases, with 10 bases between them. Germline V CDR1 and CDR2: LNHDA, SQIVND (reference sequence). The CDR3 loop is CASSIRSLNTEAFF. CDR3 bases: TGTGCCAGTAGTATCCGGTCACTAAACACTGAAGCTTTCTTT.